The text below deals with one TCR beta chain. CDR3 size: 17 residues. CDR1 SEHNR and CDR2 FQNEAQ come from the germline V gene (reference sequence). Trimming took 4 bases from V and 5 from J, leaving 23 bases between them. This specimen belongs to a study of technical replicates of blood from several donors. Assay used: immunoSEQ multiplex PCR; TCRdb lists only in-frame clones, some missing. The sample has more than 60,000 clones; approximately 95% are singletons. This TCR was recovered from a human donor in good health. The rearrangement joins TRBV7-9 to TRBJ1-1; tentative D call: TRBD1 (6 bases). Sequenced sample: T cells isolated from PBMCs. The CDR3 protein is CASSSGIVVGTMTEAFF. The CDR3 DNA reads TGTGCCAGCAGCTCGGGGATCGTGGTAGGGACAATGACTGAAGCTTTCTTT. The full variable domain, with the rest looked up from reference TRBV7-9 and TRBJ1-1, is DTGVSQNPRHKITKRGQNVTFRCDPISEHNRLYWYRQTLGQGPEFLTYFQNEAQLEKSRLLSDRFSAERPKGSFSTLEIQRTEQGDSAMYLCASSSGIVVGTMTEAFFGQGTRLTVV.